This TCR beta chain comes out of a study of beta chain features in type 1 diabetes. Whole-study findings and limits: Type 1 diabetes patients had TCRB CDR3s that were shorter (moderately but significantly so) in all four CD4+ subsets.

The whole isolated RNA underwent reverse transcription, so sequencing captured expressed TCRB transcripts. Clones were sequenced by immunoSEQ multiplex PCR, and TCRdb holds only the in-frame ones, with some missing. The data hold hundreds of thousands of clones, with more than 12% observed a single time. V lost 4 bases, J lost 4 bases, and 10 bases lay in between. Germline V gene lookup returns CDR1 SGHNT and CDR2 YENEEA. The CDR3 extends over 14 amino acids. About this clone: Its antigen is not known.

The TCR was taken from a man younger than 35 with type 1 diabetes. J is TRBJ2-2 and V is TRBV11-3; no clear D. Sequenced: naive CD4+ T cells from blood. The CDR3 nucleotides are TGTGCCAGCAGCTCTCAGCTTCGCACCGGGGAGCTGTTTTTT. Residues: CASSSQLRTGELFF.